The TCR beta chain under discussion was sequenced for a study of control samples from healthy donors and cancer patients. The CDR3 is 15 amino acids. Germline V gives CDR1 MNHEY, CDR2 SVGAGI. The V and J ends lost 5 bases and 7 bases, in that order; junction bases with no gene match: 11. TCRdb's table, derived via immunoSEQ multiplex PCR, lists solely in-frame clones and lacks some. The sample includes around 170,000 clones, around 90% of them seen just once. This clone was recorded once. This chain connects TRBV6-5 to TRBJ1-5, with TRBD1 matching 7 bases. The receptor was isolated from a woman aged 45 to 65 in good health. The sample was blood. The CDR3 reads CASSQDRWQQQPQHF. The CDR3 region has the DNA TGTGCCAGCAGTCAGGACAGGTGGCAGCAACAGCCCCAGCATTTT.